The sequence of this T cell receptor beta chain was determined in a study of cytomegalovirus exposure and HLA in healthy donors. The sample holds a few counts of this clone. Its matching antigen is unknown. The germline V gene has CDR1 MNHEY and CDR2 SMNVEV (reference sequence). This CDR3 contains 15 residues. V dropped 2 bases and J dropped 6; count of bases not matched to a gene: 8. Study-level points and caveats: In a later analysis, HLA-C alleles had the fewest associated TCRs, DRB1 alleles the most.

PCR used 60 Vbeta primers and 13 Jbeta primers. TCRdb's copy holds only in-frame clones and misses some; the assay was immunoSEQ multiplex PCR. The sample includes more than 110,000 clones, around 70% seen only once; the top ten take 2% to 2.5%. This sequence was found in a woman aged 55-75 years in good health and CMV-seropositive. Sequences were obtained from PBMCs. The chain joins TRBV27 to TRBJ2-3; 7 nucleotides match TRBD2. The CDR3 sequence is CASSLGLAAGDTQYF. CDR3 nucleotides: TGTGCCAGCAGTTTAGGGCTAGCGGCAGGGGATACGCAGTATTTT.